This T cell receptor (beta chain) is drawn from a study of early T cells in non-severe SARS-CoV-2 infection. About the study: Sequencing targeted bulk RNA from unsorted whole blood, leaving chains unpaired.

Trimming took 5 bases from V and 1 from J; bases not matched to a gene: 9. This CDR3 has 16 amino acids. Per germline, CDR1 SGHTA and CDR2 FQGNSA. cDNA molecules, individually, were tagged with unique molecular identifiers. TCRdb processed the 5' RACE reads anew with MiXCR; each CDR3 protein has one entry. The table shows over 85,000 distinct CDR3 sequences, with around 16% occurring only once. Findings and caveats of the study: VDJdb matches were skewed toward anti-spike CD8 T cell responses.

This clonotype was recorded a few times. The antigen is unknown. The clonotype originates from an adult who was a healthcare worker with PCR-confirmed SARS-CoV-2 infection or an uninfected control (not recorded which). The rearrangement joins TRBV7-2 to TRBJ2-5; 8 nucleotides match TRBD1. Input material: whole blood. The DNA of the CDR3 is TGTGCCAGCAGCCTCAACGCTGGACAGGGCCAAGAGACCCAGTACTTC. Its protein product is CASSLNAGQGQETQYF.